In this sample, the clone carrying this TCR beta chain turned up once. This sample was included in a study of CD8 T cells in Susac syndrome. In germline, CDR1 is KGHDR, CDR2 SFDVKD. J lost 0 bases, V lost 3 bases, and 6 bases had no gene match. The CDR3 contains 18 residues. RNA was extracted with the RNeasy kit, and a quantity of roughly 0.45 to 1 ug was reverse transcribed using random hexamers. An immunoSEQ multiplex PCR amplified TCR beta CDR3 over 54 Vbeta and 13 Jbeta. TCRdb passed the immunoSEQ multiplex PCR reads through MiXCR, listing each CDR3 protein once. The sample holds under 200,000 distinct CDR3 sequences; 90% to 95% are singletons and the top ten take less than 0.11%. Sequencing of TCR beta covered CD8+ and CD4+ T cells obtained from blood. Controls were drawn from healthy donors and were matched for age and sex. TEMRA cells were FACS-enriched, while CD8+ and CD4+ T cells were negatively isolated.

The receptor's source is a human donor in good health. The sequencing sample was made of CD4+ T cells from PBMCs. This chain uses TRBV24-1 with TRBJ2-1; 11 bases line up with TRBD2. DNA for the CDR3: TGTGCCACCAGTGATCAACTAGCGGGAGTACCCTCCTACAATGAGCAGTTCTTC. As protein: CATSDQLAGVPSYNEQFF.